This TCR beta chain originates from a study of response to subunit inactivated influenza vaccine. Study conclusions and caveats: Authors proposed each seasonal influenza vaccination draws in few new T cells.

The V segment lost 5 bases and the J segment 7 bases; nucleotides outside the gene matches: 12. This CDR3 has 15 residues. TCRdb independently ran MiXCR on the RT-PCR reads; one entry per CDR3 protein. The sample lists hundreds of thousands of distinct CDR3 sequences, roughly 13% occurring once. This clonotype was seen a handful of times. Its antigen is not known. The chain couples TRBV12-3 or TRBV12-4 to TRBJ2-5; TRBD2 agrees at 8 bases. The sample in question was PBMCs from blood, obtained 14 to 15 days before vaccination. This receptor was identified in a man between 45 and 60 years old who received an inactivated influenza vaccine. Here the CDR3 DNA reads TGTGCCAGCAGTGGGAGCGGGAGAGGGGTAGGGACCCAGTACTTC. Its translation is CASSGSGRGVGTQYF.